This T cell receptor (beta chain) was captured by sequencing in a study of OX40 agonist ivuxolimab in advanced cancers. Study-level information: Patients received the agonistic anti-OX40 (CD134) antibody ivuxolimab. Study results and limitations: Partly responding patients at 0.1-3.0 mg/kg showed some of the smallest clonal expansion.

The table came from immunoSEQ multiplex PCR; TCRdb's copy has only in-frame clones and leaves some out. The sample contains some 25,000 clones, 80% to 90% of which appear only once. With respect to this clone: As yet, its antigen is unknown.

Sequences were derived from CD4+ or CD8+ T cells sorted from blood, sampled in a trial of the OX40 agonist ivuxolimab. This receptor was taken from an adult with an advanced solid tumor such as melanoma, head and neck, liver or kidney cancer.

The CDR3 DNA follows: TGTGCCAGCAGCTTGGGACAGACTTACAATGAGCAGTTCTTC. Its protein is CASSLGQTYNEQFF. The chain has TRBV5-4 and TRBJ2-1, with a weak D call TRBD1 (5 bases). Trimming removed 0 bases from V and 4 bases from J, with 8 bases in between. The CDR3 sequence is 14 residues long. CDR1 and CDR2 (germline): SGHNT, YYREEE (reference sequence). Full variable domain (outside the CDR3, taken from reference TRBV5-4 and TRBJ2-1): ETGVTQSPTHLIKTRGQQVTLRCSSQSGHNTVSWYQQALGQGPQFIFQYYREEENGRGNFPPRFSGLQFPNYSSELNVNALELDDSALYLCASSLGQTYNEQFFGPGTRLTVL.